The rows below give T cell receptor beta chains drawn from one sample of a study of blood T cells in healthy people across ages. TCRdb reprocessed the 5' RACE reads with MiXCR, giving one entry per CDR3 protein. This table holds approximately 780,000 distinct CDR3 sequences, 20% to 30% found once. The sample also formed part of further work on T cells of mothers and their children.

Input material: blood. The receptors come from a boy under 18 in good health. Each CDR3 is given with its conserved first and last residue. A D gene is named only where the DNA matches it firmly. Not all rows give a size; the values are once, few, many and, for expanded clones, a class.

clone_size,d_call,j_call,v_call,cdr3_aa,cdr3_nt
NA,NA,TRBJ2-7,TRBV5-1,CASSFGGGSYEQYF,TGCGCCAGCAGCTTTGGGGGAGGTTCCTACGAGCAGTACTTC
few,NA,TRBJ2-7,TRBV5-1,CASSPSNYEQYF,TGCGCCAGCAGCCCGAGCAACTACGAGCAGTACTTC
few,TRBD1,TRBJ2-7,TRBV4-1,CASSQPRDRMDEQYF,TGCGCCAGCAGCCAGCCCCGGGACAGGATGGACGAGCAGTACTTC
few,NA,TRBJ1-4,TRBV20-1,CSALDSLNEKLFF,TGCAGTGCCCTTGACAGCCTAAATGAAAAACTGTTTTTT
NA,NA,TRBJ2-3,TRBV7-9,CASRVDTQYF,TGTGCCAGCAGAGTGGATACGCAGTATTTT
few,TRBD2,TRBJ2-3,TRBV5-1,CASSLGEAGRTDTQYF,TGCGCCAGCAGCTTGGGGGAAGCGGGGCGCACAGATACGCAGTATTTT
NA,NA,TRBJ2-1,TRBV18,CASSQNGQLVDEQFF,TGTGCCAGCTCACAAAATGGACAGCTTGTCGATGAGCAGTTCTTC
few,NA,TRBJ2-1,TRBV7-3,CASSRTGLDEQFF,TGTGCCAGCAGTCGTACAGGGTTGGATGAGCAGTTCTTC
NA,NA,TRBJ2-7,TRBV6-2/TRBV6-3,CASSYSARRNSYEQYF,TGTGCCAGCAGTTACTCGGCTAGACGCAACTCCTACGAGCAGTACTTC
few,NA,TRBJ2-3,TRBV20-1,CSATRQQTSTDTQYF,TGCAGTGCTACCAGACAGCAAACTAGCACAGATACGCAGTATTTT
few,NA,TRBJ1-4,TRBV6-5,CASSSPLNEKLFF,TGTGCCAGCAGCTCCCCCTTAAATGAAAAACTGTTTTTT
NA,TRBD1,TRBJ2-7,TRBV20-1,CSAKQGAGGYEQYF,TGCAGTGCGAAACAGGGGGCTGGCGGGTACGAGCAGTACTTC
NA,NA,TRBJ2-1,TRBV20-1,CSAIQGGGGNEQFF,TGCAGTGCTATACAGGGGGGAGGGGGCAATGAGCAGTTCTTC
few,NA,TRBJ1-1,TRBV3-1,CASTPDRPSWNTEAFF,TGTGCCAGCACCCCCGACAGGCCCAGTTGGAACACTGAAGCTTTCTTT
few,NA,TRBJ2-1,TRBV6-5,CASSTRGQTNEQFF,TGTGCCAGCAGTACCCGGGGACAAACCAATGAGCAGTTCTTC
NA,NA,TRBJ1-2,TRBV29-1,CSVDRLRGGYTF,TGCAGCGTTGACCGCCTGCGGGGTGGCTACACCTTC
NA,NA,TRBJ1-5,TRBV6-1,CASTLARYSNQPQHF,TGTGCCAGCACTTTAGCCCGCTATAGCAATCAGCCCCAGCATTTT
NA,NA,TRBJ1-1,TRBV7-9,CASSLYMNTEAFF,TGTGCCAGCAGCTTATACATGAACACTGAAGCTTTCTTT
NA,NA,TRBJ2-1,TRBV5-1,CASRDSSNEQFF,TGCGCCAGCAGGGACTCCAGTAATGAGCAGTTCTTC
NA,NA,TRBJ2-6,TRBV30,CAWSSGANVLTF,TGTGCCTGGAGTTCTGGGGCCAACGTCCTGACTTTC
NA,TRBD2,TRBJ2-1,TRBV4-1,CASSQPPGTSGKNEQFF,TGCGCCAGCAGCCAACCACCCGGGACTAGCGGGAAGAATGAGCAGTTCTTC
NA,NA,TRBJ1-1,TRBV10-1,CASRPGGLNTEAFF,TGCGCCAGCAGACCTGGTGGGCTCAACACTGAAGCTTTCTTT
NA,NA,TRBJ2-3,TRBV20-1,CSARGDRPGRLSQYF,TGCAGTGCTAGGGGGGATCGTCCAGGAAGACTATCGCAGTATTTT
few,NA,TRBJ1-6,TRBV7-6,CASSLLGVAGTVGSPLHF,TGTGCCAGCAGCTTATTAGGGGTTGCCGGGACCGTGGGTTCACCCCTCCACTTT
few,NA,TRBJ1-1,TRBV7-3,CASSAAGGPTEAFF,TGTGCCAGCAGCGCCGCGGGGGGGCCCACTGAAGCTTTCTTT
NA,TRBD1,TRBJ1-3,TRBV2,CASSDRGSVDSGNTIYF,TGTGCCAGCAGTGACAGGGGGAGCGTCGACTCTGGAAACACCATATATTTT
NA,TRBD2,TRBJ2-5,TRBV11-2,CASSLVRGDGETQYF,TGTGCCAGCAGCTTAGTGCGGGGGGACGGTGAGACCCAGTACTTC
NA,TRBD1,TRBJ2-5,TRBV7-8,CASSFSRGSQETQYF,TGTGCCAGCAGCTTTAGCAGGGGGTCTCAAGAGACCCAGTACTTC
NA,TRBD2,TRBJ2-5,TRBV29-1,CSVGLAETQYF,TGCAGCGTCGGACTAGCGGAGACCCAGTACTTC
few,NA,TRBJ2-5,TRBV29-1,CSVGSADSQETQYF,TGCAGCGTTGGGAGTGCGGACAGCCAAGAGACCCAGTACTTC
few,TRBD2,TRBJ2-5,TRBV12-5,CASRLAGQQETQYF,TGTGCTAGTCGCCTAGCGGGGCAACAAGAGACCCAGTACTTC
NA,NA,TRBJ2-7,TRBV20-1,CSALRDLSPRWQYF,TGCAGTGCTCTCCGGGACTTGAGCCCCAGGTGGCAGTACTTC
NA,TRBD2,TRBJ2-7,TRBV11-2,CASSLRLAGVDEQYF,TGTGCCAGCAGCTTGAGACTAGCGGGGGTGGACGAGCAGTACTTC
NA,TRBD2,TRBJ2-5,TRBV14,CASSKTSGQETQYF,TGTGCCAGCAGCAAGACTAGCGGCCAAGAGACCCAGTACTTC
NA,NA,TRBJ2-1,TRBV7-9,CASSLATLSSYNEQFF,TGTGCCAGCAGCTTGGCAACCTTGAGCTCCTACAATGAGCAGTTCTTC
NA,TRBD2,TRBJ2-7,TRBV28,CASRLRGGSYEQYF,TGTGCCAGCCGCCTCCGGGGGGGCTCCTACGAGCAGTACTTC
few,NA,TRBJ2-3,TRBV3-1,CASSHFRGSSGIEDTQYF,TGTGCCAGCAGCCACTTCCGAGGTAGTTCGGGTATAGAGGATACGCAGTATTTT
NA,NA,TRBJ1-4,TRBV6-5,CASSSLTVGEEKLFF,TGTGCCAGCAGTTCCTTGACAGTTGGGGAAGAAAAACTGTTTTTT
NA,NA,TRBJ2-7,TRBV6-2/TRBV6-3,CASSPRIDEQYF,TGTGCCAGCAGCCCCCGCATAGACGAGCAGTACTTC
few,NA,TRBJ2-1,TRBV19,CASSIGTQRYNEQFF,TGTGCCAGTAGTATCGGAACCCAGAGGTACAATGAGCAGTTCTTC
NA,TRBD2,TRBJ2-3,TRBV30,CAWSRLAAGDTQYF,TGTGCCTGGAGTCGACTAGCTGCTGGGGATACGCAGTATTTT